This is a list of T cell receptor beta chains from one sample in a study of T cell responses to AZD1222 COVID-19 vaccine. The table came from immunoSEQ multiplex PCR; TCRdb's copy has only in-frame clones and leaves some out. The table records roughly 150,000 clones, about 90% of them present only once. This material consisted of peripheral blood, taken on day 0 of AZD1222 vaccination. The receptors originated from an adult in good health. Both conserved end residues are part of each CDR3. A D gene is named only where the DNA matches it firmly. Rows give clone size only sometimes, using once, few, many, or a class for an expanded clone.

clone_size	d_call	v_call	j_call	cdr3_aa	cdr3_nt
.	TRBD1	TRBV15	TRBJ1-1	CATSREGGAGRAEAFF	TGTGCCACCAGCAGAGAAGGGGGCGCGGGACGGGCTGAAGCTTTCTTT
.	TRBD2	TRBV13	TRBJ2-1	CASSPTSGLYNEQFF	TGTGCCAGCAGCCCAACTAGCGGACTATACAATGAGCAGTTCTTC
once	TRBD2	TRBV19	TRBJ2-7	CASSTSGELTYEQYF	TGTGCCAGTAGTACTAGCGGGGAACTTACCTACGAGCAGTACTTC
.	.	TRBV21-1	TRBJ2-7	CASSKAWGVPSEQYF	TGTGCCAGCAGCAAAGCGTGGGGCGTACCGAGCGAGCAGTACTTC
.	TRBD2	TRBV4-3	TRBJ2-7	CASSQDGRTSSEQYF	TGCGCCAGCAGCCAAGACGGCAGGACTAGCTCTGAGCAGTACTTC
.	.	TRBV5-5	TRBJ2-6	CASSRTGNPGANVLTF	TGTGCCAGCAGCCGTACAGGGAACCCTGGGGCCAACGTCCTGACTTTC
.	.	TRBV11-2	TRBJ2-1	CASSTRTGPGYNEQFF	TGTGCCAGCAGCACCCGAACAGGGCCGGGCTACAATGAGCAGTTCTTC
.	.	TRBV11-3	TRBJ2-7	CASSPSDSYEQYF	TGTGCCAGCAGCCCCTCGGACAGCTACGAGCAGTACTTC
few	TRBD2	TRBV9	TRBJ2-3	CASSVSPSGGPDTQYF	TGTGCCAGCAGCGTATCCCCTAGCGGGGGGCCAGATACGCAGTATTTT
.	.	TRBV2	TRBJ1-1	CASSGGLNTEAFF	TGTGCCAGCAGTGGAGGGTTGAACACTGAAGCTTTCTTT
.	.	TRBV5-6	TRBJ1-1	CASSFDYREVGDEAFF	TGTGCCAGCAGCTTCGACTACAGGGAAGTGGGGGATGAAGCTTTCTTT
.	TRBD1	TRBV4-1	TRBJ2-5	CASSHPGTDQETQYF	TGCGCCAGCAGCCACCCGGGGACAGACCAAGAGACCCAGTACTTC
.	TRBD1	TRBV5-8	TRBJ1-5	CASSPRTGTQPQHF	TGTGCCAGCAGCCCAAGGACAGGAACTCAGCCCCAGCATTTT
.	.	TRBV7-2	TRBJ1-1	CAIQAPRWTEAFF	TGTGCCATCCAAGCTCCCCGGTGGACTGAAGCTTTCTTT
.	.	TRBV19	TRBJ1-2	CASSIGSGHSNYGYTF	TGTGCCAGTAGTATTGGGTCGGGACATTCTAACTATGGCTACACCTTC
.	TRBD1	TRBV27	TRBJ1-3	CASSLSLTTLLTGTGNTIYF	TGTGCCAGCAGTTTATCCCTCACCACCCTCTTGACAGGGACTGGAAACACCATATATTTT
.	.	TRBV9	TRBJ1-4	CASSVTWGIGEKLFF	TGTGCCAGCAGCGTCACTTGGGGTATCGGCGAAAAACTGTTTTTT
.	TRBD2	TRBV10-2	TRBJ2-4	CASSEPFRGSGSHIQYF	TGCGCCAGCAGTGAGCCCTTTCGGGGTAGCGGGAGCCACATTCAGTACTTC
.	.	TRBV5-1	TRBJ2-1	CASSLMGSYNEQFF	TGCGCCAGCAGCTTGATGGGCTCCTACAATGAGCAGTTCTTC
.	TRBD2	TRBV9	TRBJ2-1	CASSPGLAGGDEQFF	TGTGCCAGCAGTCCCGGACTAGCGGGAGGTGATGAGCAGTTCTTC
once	.	TRBV2	TRBJ1-2	CASRAGQYQNGYTF	TGTGCCAGCAGAGCTGGACAGTATCAGAATGGCTACACCTTC
.	.	TRBV3-1/TRBV3-2	TRBJ1-1	CASSSTSMGSPNTEAFF	TGTGCCAGCAGCTCCACATCTATGGGGTCCCCGAACACTGAAGCTTTCTTT
.	TRBD2	TRBV24-1	TRBJ2-1	CATSDHSGSPYNEQFF	TGTGCCACCAGTGATCACAGCGGGAGCCCCTACAATGAGCAGTTCTTC
.	TRBD1	TRBV5-5	TRBJ2-5	CASSVRDRGVQETQYF	TGTGCCAGCAGCGTGCGGGACAGGGGGGTGCAAGAGACCCAGTACTTC
.	.	TRBV5-1	TRBJ2-2	CASSLGQNTGELFF	TGCGCCAGCAGCTTGGGACAGAACACCGGGGAGCTGTTTTTT
.	TRBD1	TRBV2	TRBJ1-4	CASSEAQGSGEKLFF	TGTGCCAGCAGTGAAGCACAGGGGTCGGGTGAAAAACTGTTTTTT
once	.	TRBV5-5	TRBJ2-5	CASSPPETQYF	TGTGCCAGCAGCCCGCCGGAGACCCAGTACTTC
.	.	TRBV27	TRBJ1-1	CASSSRLEAFF	TGTGCCAGCAGTTCCAGGCTGGAAGCTTTCTTT
.	.	TRBV18	TRBJ1-1	CASSRGSNYANTEAFF	TGTGCCAGCTCACGTGGTTCCAATTACGCGAACACTGAAGCTTTCTTT
.	.	TRBV12-3/TRBV12-4	TRBJ2-1	CASLSSLYNEQFF	TGTGCCAGCCTTTCCTCCCTCTACAATGAGCAGTTCTTC
.	.	TRBV2	TRBJ2-3	CASTDTQYF	TGTGCCAGCACAGATACGCAGTATTTT
.	.	TRBV28	TRBJ1-2	CASSADSSIGGYTF	TGTGCCAGCAGTGCCGACAGCTCGATCGGGGGCTACACCTTC
.	.	TRBV27	TRBJ1-2	CASSQQLTGGYTF	TGTGCCAGCAGTCAACAGTTAACGGGTGGCTACACCTTC